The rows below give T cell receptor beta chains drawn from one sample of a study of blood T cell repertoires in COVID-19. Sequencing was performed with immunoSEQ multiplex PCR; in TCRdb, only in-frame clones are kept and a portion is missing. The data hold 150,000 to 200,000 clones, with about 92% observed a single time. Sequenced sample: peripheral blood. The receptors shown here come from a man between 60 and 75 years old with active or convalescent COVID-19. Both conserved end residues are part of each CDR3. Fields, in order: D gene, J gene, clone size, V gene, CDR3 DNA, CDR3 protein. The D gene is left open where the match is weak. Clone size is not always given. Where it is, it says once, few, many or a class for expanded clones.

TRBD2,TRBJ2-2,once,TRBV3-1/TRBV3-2,TGTGCCAGCAGCCAACTACAAGGTCGGGGGGCCGGGGAGCTGTTTTTT,CASSQLQGRGAGELFF
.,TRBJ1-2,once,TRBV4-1,TGCGCCAGCAGCCAAGACTCCCTCCAAAGGAGCTATGGCTACACCTTC,CASSQDSLQRSYGYTF
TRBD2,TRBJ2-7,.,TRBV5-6,TGTGCCAGCAGCTTGGTCGGGCGGACTAGCGGGAACTACGAGCAGTACTTC,CASSLVGRTSGNYEQYF
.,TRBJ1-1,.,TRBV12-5,TGTGCTAGTGGTCCCGGACAGTTGATGGGGGCTTTCTTT,CASGPGQLMGAFF
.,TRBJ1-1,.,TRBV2,TGTGCCAGCAGGGCGAACAGACGATACACTGAAGCTTTCTTT,CASRANRRYTEAFF
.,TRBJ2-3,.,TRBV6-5,TGTGCCAGCATAAGAGGACTACCGTTGGCAGATACGCAGTATTTT,CASIRGLPLADTQYF
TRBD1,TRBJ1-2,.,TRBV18,TGTGCCAGCTCACCGACAGGGTCTTGGTCGGGCTACACCTTC,CASSPTGSWSGYTF
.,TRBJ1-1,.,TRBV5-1,TGCGCCAGCAGCGACAAGACAGGGAACACTGAAGCTTTCTTT,CASSDKTGNTEAFF
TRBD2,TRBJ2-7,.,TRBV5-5,TGTGCCAGCAGCTTGGGGACTAGGAGGCCTGACGAGCAGTACTTC,CASSLGTRRPDEQYF
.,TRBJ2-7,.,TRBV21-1,TGTGCCAGCAGCAAATCCGCGGACAGGGGGCTTCTGACCTCCTACGAGCAGTACTTC,CASSKSADRGLLTSYEQYF
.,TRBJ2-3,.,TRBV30,TGTGCCTGGTCTGGGGGGAATACGCAGTATTTT,CAWSGGNTQYF
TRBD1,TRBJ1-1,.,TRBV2,TGTGCCAGCAGTACAGGGGGCGGCACTGAAGCTTTCTTT,CASSTGGGTEAFF
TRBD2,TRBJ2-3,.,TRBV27,TGTGCCAGCAGTTCAACCGGGACTAGCGGGACGGAACCCACAGATACGCAGTATTTT,CASSSTGTSGTEPTDTQYF
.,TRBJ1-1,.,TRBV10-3,TGTGCCATCAGCTCCCAGGTTGAAACTGAAGCTTTCTTT,CAISSQVETEAFF
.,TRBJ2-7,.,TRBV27,TGTGCCAGCAGCCGGACTGACTCCTACGAGCAGTACTTC,CASSRTDSYEQYF
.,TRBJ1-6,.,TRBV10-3,TGTGCCATCAGGGGGGGGGCAGAAAGTTCACCCCTCCACTTT,CAIRGGAESSPLHF
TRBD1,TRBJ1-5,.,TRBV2,TGTGCCAGCTTGAAAGCCTTGGGGACAGGGACAATATTCCCAAGCAATCAGCCCCAGCATTTT,CASLKALGTGTIFPSNQPQHF
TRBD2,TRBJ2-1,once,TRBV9,TGTGCCAGCAGCCCCCATATTGCGGGAGTCCCTCCGAATGAGCAGTTCTTC,CASSPHIAGVPPNEQFF
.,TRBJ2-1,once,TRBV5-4,TGTGCCAGCAGCTTGTTGGCCGGGTACTCCTACAATGAGCAGTTCTTC,CASSLLAGYSYNEQFF
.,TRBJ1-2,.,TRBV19,TGTGCCAGTAGTATCTGGGCAGGGGACTATGGCTACACCTTC,CASSIWAGDYGYTF
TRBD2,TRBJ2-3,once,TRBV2,TGTGCCAGCAGTGTTAAGACTAGCGGGGGGGCCGGTTCAGATACGCAGTATTTT,CASSVKTSGGAGSDTQYF
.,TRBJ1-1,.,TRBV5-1,TGCGCCAGCAGCTTATCAGGGTTAGACTACACTGAAGCTTTCTTT,CASSLSGLDYTEAFF
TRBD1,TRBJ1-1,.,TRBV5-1,TGCGCCAGCAGCCCACAGGGGCGGACTGAAGCTTTCTTT,CASSPQGRTEAFF